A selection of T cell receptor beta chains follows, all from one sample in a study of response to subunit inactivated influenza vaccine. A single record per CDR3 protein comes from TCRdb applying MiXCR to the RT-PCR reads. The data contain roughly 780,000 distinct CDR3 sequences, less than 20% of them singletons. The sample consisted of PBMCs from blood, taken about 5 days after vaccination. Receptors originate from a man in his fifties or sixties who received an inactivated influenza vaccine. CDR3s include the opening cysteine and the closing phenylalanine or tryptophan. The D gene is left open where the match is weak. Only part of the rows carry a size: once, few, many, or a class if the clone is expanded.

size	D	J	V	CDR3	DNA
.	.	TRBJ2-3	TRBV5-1	CASSPVSSGGTDTQYF	TGCGCCAGCAGCCCCGTAAGTTCCGGGGGCACAGATACGCAGTATTTT
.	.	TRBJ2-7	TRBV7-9	CASSLAGDSPQYEQYF	TGTGCCAGCAGCTTAGCCGGCGACTCTCCCCAATACGAGCAGTACTTC
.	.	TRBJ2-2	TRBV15	CATSRDKYTGELFF	TGTGCCACCAGCAGAGATAAGTACACCGGGGAGCTGTTTTTT
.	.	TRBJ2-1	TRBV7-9	CASRPRGPIDEQFF	TGTGCCAGCAGGCCCCGGGGGCCGATCGATGAGCAGTTCTTC
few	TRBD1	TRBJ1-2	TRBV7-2	CASSLRQGGDGYTF	TGTGCCAGCAGCTTACGACAGGGGGGGGATGGCTACACCTTC
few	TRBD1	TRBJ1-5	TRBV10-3	CAISESWTGGVGQPQHF	TGTGCCATCAGTGAGTCGTGGACAGGGGGCGTCGGGCAGCCCCAGCATTTT
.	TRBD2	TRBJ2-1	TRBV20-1	CSATSGSYHNEQFF	TGCAGTGCAACAAGCGGGAGTTATCACAATGAGCAGTTCTTC
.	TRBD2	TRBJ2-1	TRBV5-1	CASFPGLAGGNEQFF	TGCGCCAGCTTCCCGGGACTAGCGGGAGGAAATGAGCAGTTCTTC
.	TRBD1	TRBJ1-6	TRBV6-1	CASSNRGTTVGSLHF	TGTGCCAGCAGCAACAGGGGGACCACCGTAGGATCCCTCCACTTT
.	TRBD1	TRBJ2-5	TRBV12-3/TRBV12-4	CASRRTGAPPETQYF	TGTGCCAGCAGACGGACAGGGGCTCCTCCTGAGACCCAGTACTTC
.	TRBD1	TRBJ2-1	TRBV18	CASSPQGAGNEQFF	TGTGCCAGCTCACCTCAGGGGGCAGGCAATGAGCAGTTCTTC
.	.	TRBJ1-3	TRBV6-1	CASIPTASGNTIYF	TGTGCCAGCATCCCTACAGCCTCTGGAAACACCATATATTTT
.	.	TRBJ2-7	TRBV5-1	CASSHRDKTVHEQYF	TGCGCCAGCAGCCACCGGGACAAGACAGTCCACGAGCAGTACTTC
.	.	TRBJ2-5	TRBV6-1	CASSDRKIQETQYF	TGTGCCAGCAGTGACAGGAAAATCCAAGAGACCCAGTACTTC
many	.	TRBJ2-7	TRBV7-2	CASSPTWDYEQYF	TGTGCCAGCAGCCCAACTTGGGACTACGAGCAGTACTTC
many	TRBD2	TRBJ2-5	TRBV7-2	CASSLPGLAGRQETQYF	TGTGCCAGCAGCCTGCCGGGGCTAGCGGGGAGACAAGAGACCCAGTACTTC
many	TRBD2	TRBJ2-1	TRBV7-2	CASSNFGLDEQFF	TGTGCCAGCAGCAACTTTGGACTAGACGAACAGTTCTTC
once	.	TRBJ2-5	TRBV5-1	CASSLAGGWQETQYF	TGCGCCAGCAGCTTGGCCGGGGGCTGGCAAGAGACCCAGTACTTC
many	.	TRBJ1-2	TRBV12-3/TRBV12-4	CASSPGRNYGYTF	TGTGCCAGCAGTCCGGGACGGAACTATGGCTACACCTTC
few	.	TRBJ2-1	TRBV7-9	CASSLPIVEPLFNEQFF	TGTGCCAGCAGCTTACCAATCGTAGAGCCCCTCTTCAATGAGCAGTTCTTC
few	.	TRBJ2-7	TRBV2	CASSGGGREYEQYF	TGTGCCAGCAGTGGCGGAGGACGGGAATACGAGCAGTACTTC
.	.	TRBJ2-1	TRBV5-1	CASAPSGEGGNEQFF	TGCGCCAGCGCCCCCTCAGGGGAAGGTGGGAATGAGCAGTTCTTC
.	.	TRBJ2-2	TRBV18	CASSPPYLGGNTGELFF	TGTGCCAGCTCACCACCGTACCTGGGGGGGAACACCGGGGAGCTGTTTTTT
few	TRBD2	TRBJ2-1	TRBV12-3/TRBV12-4	CASSLGAGGRYNEQFF	TGTGCCAGCAGTTTAGGAGCGGGGGGACGGTACAATGAGCAGTTCTTC
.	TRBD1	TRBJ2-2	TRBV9	CASSAPGTEYTGELFF	TGTGCCAGCAGCGCCCCCGGGACAGAGTACACCGGGGAGCTGTTTTTT
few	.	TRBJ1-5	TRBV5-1	CASSLVGGVQPQHF	TGCGCCAGCAGCTTGGTGGGGGGCGTCCAGCCCCAGCATTTT
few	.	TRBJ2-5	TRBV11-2	CASSLLPVETQYF	TGTGCCAGCAGCTTACTCCCCGTGGAGACCCAGTACTTC
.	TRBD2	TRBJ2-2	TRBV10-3	CAISERGGWNTGELFF	TGTGCCATCAGTGAGCGGGGGGGATGGAACACCGGGGAGCTGTTTTTT
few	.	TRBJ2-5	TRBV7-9	CASSLISGPYQETQYF	TGTGCCAGCAGCTTAATTAGCGGACCGTACCAAGAGACCCAGTACTTC
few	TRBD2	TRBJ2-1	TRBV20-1	CSAGLAGARDNEQFF	TGCAGTGCGGGACTAGCGGGAGCCCGGGACAATGAGCAGTTCTTC
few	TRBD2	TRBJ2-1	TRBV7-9	CASSGLAGESSHNEQFF	TGTGCCAGCTCAGGACTAGCGGGAGAGTCGAGCCACAATGAGCAGTTCTTC
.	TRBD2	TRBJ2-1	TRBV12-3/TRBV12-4	CASSFGLAGGPKEQFF	TGTGCCAGCAGTTTTGGTCTAGCGGGGGGGCCGAAGGAGCAGTTCTTC
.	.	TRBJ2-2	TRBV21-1	CASSKSREVGELFF	TGTGCCAGCAGCAAATCACGGGAGGTCGGGGAGCTGTTTTTT
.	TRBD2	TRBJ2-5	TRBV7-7	CASSLGTSGSETQYF	TGTGCCAGCAGCCTCGGGACTAGCGGGAGTGAGACCCAGTACTTC
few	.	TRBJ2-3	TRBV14	CASSQGQRLAQYF	TGTGCCAGCAGCCAAGGCCAAAGATTGGCGCAGTATTTT
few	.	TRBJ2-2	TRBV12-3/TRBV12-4	CASSFGGGGTGELFF	TGTGCCAGCAGTTTCGGGGGAGGAGGCACCGGGGAGCTGTTTTTT
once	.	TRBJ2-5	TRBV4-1	CASSQDHGAGETQYF	TGCGCCAGCAGCCAAGATCACGGAGCGGGAGAGACCCAGTACTTC
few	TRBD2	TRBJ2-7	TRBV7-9	CASSLSSAGGVQYF	TGTGCCAGCAGCTTATCATCTGCGGGAGGAGTGCAGTACTTC
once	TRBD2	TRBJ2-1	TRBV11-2	CASSLASGGYEQFF	TGTGCCAGCAGCTTAGCCAGCGGGGGTTATGAGCAGTTCTTC
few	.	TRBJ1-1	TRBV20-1	CSAQGFEAFF	TGCAGTGCTCAGGGGTTTGAAGCTTTCTTT
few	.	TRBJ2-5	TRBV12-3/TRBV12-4	CASGRTITGETQYF	TGTGCCAGCGGACGGACTATAACAGGGGAGACCCAGTACTTC
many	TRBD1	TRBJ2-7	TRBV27	CASSSSQGYEQYF	TGTGCCAGCAGTTCCTCACAGGGGTACGAGCAGTACTTC
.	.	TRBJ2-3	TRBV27	CASSFFRGTDTQYF	TGTGCCAGCAGTTTTTTCCGGGGCACAGATACGCAGTATTTT
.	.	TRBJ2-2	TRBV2	CASSPSRRSNTGELFF	TGTGCCAGCAGTCCCTCCCGCCGGTCGAACACCGGGGAGCTGTTTTTT
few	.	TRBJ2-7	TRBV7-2	CASSVDNEQYF	TGTGCCAGCAGCGTAGATAACGAGCAGTACTTC
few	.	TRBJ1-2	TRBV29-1	CSVEEWGSGDGYTF	TGCAGCGTTGAAGAGTGGGGGAGCGGGGATGGCTACACCTTC
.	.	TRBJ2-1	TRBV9	CASSVGLVKANNEQFF	TGTGCCAGCAGCGTGGGGTTGGTGAAAGCAAACAATGAGCAGTTCTTC
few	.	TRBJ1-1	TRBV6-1	CASTFPGTLNTEAFF	TGTGCCAGCACATTCCCGGGTACCCTGAACACTGAAGCTTTCTTT
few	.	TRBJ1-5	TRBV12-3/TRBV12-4	CASRMSYYSNQPQHF	TGTGCCAGCAGAATGAGCTATTATAGCAATCAGCCCCAGCATTTT
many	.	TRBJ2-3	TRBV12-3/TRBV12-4	CASSLVRGRFTDTQYF	TGTGCCAGCAGTCTCGTTCGGGGCCGATTCACAGATACGCAGTATTTT
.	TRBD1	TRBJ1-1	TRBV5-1	CASSASTGGTEAFF	TGCGCCAGCAGCGCGTCGACAGGGGGCACTGAAGCTTTCTTT
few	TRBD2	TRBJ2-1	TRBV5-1	CASSSSLAGEYNEQFF	TGCGCCAGCTCCTCTTCGTTAGCGGGAGAGTACAATGAGCAGTTCTTC
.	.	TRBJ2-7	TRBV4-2	CASSQDTRGRYEQYF	TGTGCCAGCAGCCAAGATACCAGGGGAAGATACGAGCAGTACTTC
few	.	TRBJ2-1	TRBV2	CASSDHGRGNEQFF	TGTGCCAGCAGTGACCATGGACGGGGGAATGAGCAGTTCTTC
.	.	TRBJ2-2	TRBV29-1	CSVGWDRTGELFF	TGCAGCGTTGGTTGGGACCGGACCGGGGAGCTGTTTTTT